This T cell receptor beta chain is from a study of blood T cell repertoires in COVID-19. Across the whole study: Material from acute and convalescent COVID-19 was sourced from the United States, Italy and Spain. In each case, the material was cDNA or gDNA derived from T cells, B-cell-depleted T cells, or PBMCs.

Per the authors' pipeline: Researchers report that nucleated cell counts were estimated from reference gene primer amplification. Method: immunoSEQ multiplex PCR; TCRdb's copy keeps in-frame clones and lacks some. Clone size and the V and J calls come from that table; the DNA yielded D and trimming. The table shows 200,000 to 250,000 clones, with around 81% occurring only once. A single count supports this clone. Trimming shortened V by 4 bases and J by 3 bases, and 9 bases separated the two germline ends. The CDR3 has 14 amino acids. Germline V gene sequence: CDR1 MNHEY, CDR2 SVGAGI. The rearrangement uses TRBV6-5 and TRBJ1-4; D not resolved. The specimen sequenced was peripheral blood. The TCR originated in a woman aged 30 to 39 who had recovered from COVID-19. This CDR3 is CASSSALSNEKLFF. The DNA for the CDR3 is TGTGCCAGCAGTTCCGCCCTATCTAATGAAAAACTGTTTTTT.